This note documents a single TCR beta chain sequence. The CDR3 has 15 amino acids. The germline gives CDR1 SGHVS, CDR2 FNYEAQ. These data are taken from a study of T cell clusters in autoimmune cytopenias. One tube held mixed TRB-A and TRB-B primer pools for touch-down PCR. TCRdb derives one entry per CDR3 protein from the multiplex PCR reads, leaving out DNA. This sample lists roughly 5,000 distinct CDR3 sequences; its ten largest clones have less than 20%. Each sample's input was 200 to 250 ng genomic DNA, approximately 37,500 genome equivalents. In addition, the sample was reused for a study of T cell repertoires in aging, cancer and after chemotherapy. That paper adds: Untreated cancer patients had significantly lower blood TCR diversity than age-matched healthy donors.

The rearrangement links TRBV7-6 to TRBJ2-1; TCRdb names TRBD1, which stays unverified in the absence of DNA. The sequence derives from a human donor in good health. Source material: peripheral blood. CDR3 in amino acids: CASSPAGAFYNEQFF. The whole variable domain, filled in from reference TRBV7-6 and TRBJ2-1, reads GAGVSQSPRYKVTKRGQDVALRCDPISGHVSLYWYRQALGQGPEFLTYFNYEAQQDKSGLPNDRFSAERPEGSISTLTIQRTEQRDSAMYRCASSPAGAFYNEQFFGPGTRLTVL.